The 11 T cell receptor beta chains reported below all come from one sample, sequenced in a study of T cells in localized non-small cell lung cancer. Sequencing used immunoSEQ multiplex PCR; TCRdb keeps in-frame clones, though not all of them. There are about 52,000 clones in the sample; roughly 90% occur only once, and under 20% lies in the top ten. This specimen consisted of peripheral blood, obtained before any cancer treatment. The receptors stem from a male donor aged 60 or older with stage III squamous cell lung carcinoma.

Comments on this clone: One end of the junction does not line up with germline, which may come from a read error. V is TRBV10-3 and J is TRBJ2-2; a possible D gene is TRBD2 (5 bases). From germline, CDR1 is ENHRY and CDR2 SYGVKD. There are 13 residues in the CDR3. The DNA of the CDR3 is TGTGCCATCAGTGAGGTTGGAACCGGGAAGCTGTTTTTT. It codes for CAISEVGTGKLFF.

The J gene is TRBJ1-1, the V gene TRBV5-6; D unclear. CDR3 length: 15 residues. V lost 4 bases and J lost 2, with 15 bases in between. The germline V gene encodes CDR1 SGHDT and CDR2 YYEEEE. In DNA form, the CDR3 reads TGTGCCAGCAGCGGCGGCGCAGCTCATAACACTGAAGCTTTCTTT. This gives the protein CASSGGAAHNTEAFF. Full variable domain (missing parts from reference TRBV5-6 and TRBJ1-1): DAGVTQSPTHLIKTRGQQVTLRCSPKSGHDTVSWYQQALGQGPQFIFQYYEEEERQRGNFPDRFSGHQFPNYSSELNVNALLLGDSALYLCASSGGAAHNTEAFFGQGTRLTVV.

The V and J genes are TRBV9 and TRBJ2-3; TRBD2 might be the D (6 bases). V lost 0 bases, J lost 6 bases, and 17 bases lay in between. Germline V gene lookup returns CDR1 SGDLS and CDR2 YYNGEE. The CDR3 runs 16 residues. The CDR3 nucleotides are TGTGCCAGCAGCGTAGGGACGGGACTTAGCGATGATACGCAGTATTTT. Translating it yields CASSVGTGLSDDTQYF.

This clone was counted once. The V call is TRBV2, the J call TRBJ2-3, with D possibly being TRBD1 or TRBD2 (5 bases each). This CDR3 contains 14 residues. With 6 bases removed from V and 0 bases from J, the gap between germline ends came to 10 bases. CDR1 is SNHLY and CDR2 is FYNNEI in the germline V gene. In DNA, the CDR3 is TGTGCCAGCAGCGGGACCCCAAGCACAGATACGCAGTATTTT. Translation gives CASSGTPSTDTQYF. The complete variable domain, with remaining parts taken from reference TRBV2 and TRBJ2-3, reads EPEVTQTPSHQVTQMGQEVILRCVPISNHLYFYWYRQILGQKVEFLVSFYNNEISEKSEIFDDQFSVERPDGSNFTLKIRSTKLEDSAMYFCASSGTPSTDTQYFGPGTRLTVL.

V gene TRBV6-5 combines with J gene TRBJ2-1; D unclear. V lost 5 bases, J lost 6 bases, and 14 bases lay in between. This CDR3 is 14 amino acids long. The germline V gene has CDR1 MNHEY and CDR2 SVGAGI. CDR3 amino acids: CASSRSALSNEQFF. CDR3 coding DNA: TGTGCCAGCAGTCGATCTGCCTTATCCAATGAGCAGTTCTTC.

The J gene is TRBJ1-1, the V gene TRBV28; maybe TRBD1 (6 bases). Per the germline V gene, CDR1 is MDHEN and CDR2 is SYDVKM. V was shortened by 6 bases and J by 6 bases, with 17 bases between the two germline ends. This CDR3 has 14 amino acids. The DNA of the CDR3 is TGTGCCAGCAGACCCAGGGGTAATCGGCCTGAAGCTTTCTTT. It is translated as CASRPRGNRPEAFF.

The J gene is TRBJ2-3, the V gene TRBV7-2, with unresolved D. Trimming took off 4 bases at V and 0 bases at J, with 11 bases between the two ends. Germline values: CDR1 SGHTA, CDR2 FQGNSA. The CDR3 contains 15 residues. The DNA for the CDR3 is TGTGCCAGCAGCTGGAGAATACCTAGCACAGATACGCAGTATTTT. Amino acid sequence: CASSWRIPSTDTQYF.

The genes are TRBV5-5 and TRBJ2-2, with a weak D call TRBD2 (5 bases). Per the germline V gene, CDR1 is SGHKS and CDR2 is YYEKEE (reference sequence). V was cut by 6 bases and J by 0 bases, with 12 bases left in between. The CDR3 has 15 amino acids. The CDR3 protein is CASTGVYANTGELFF. The CDR3 region has the DNA TGTGCCAGCACCGGGGTATACGCGAACACCGGGGAGCTGTTTTTT.

The rearrangement uses TRBV6-5 and TRBJ1-5, with 7 bases matching TRBD1. CDR3 length equals 15 residues. The germline gives CDR1 MNHEY, CDR2 SVGAGI. V lost 0 bases to trimming and J lost 9 bases; unmatched junction nucleotides: 8. CDR3 bases: TGTGCCAGCAGTTACTCTGGGCAGGGGGGAAGGCCCCAGCATTTT. The encoded protein is CASSYSGQGGRPQHF.

This clone has only one observation. V gene TRBV6-5 combines with J gene TRBJ2-1; TRBD2 matches 10 bases. This CDR3 region has 15 residues. Germline V gives CDR1 MNHEY, CDR2 SVGAGI. Losses at the gene ends were 2 bases for V and 9 bases for J; bases not matched to a gene: 7. The CDR3 here is CASSYRAGGPVEQFF. The CDR3 nucleotides read TGTGCCAGCAGTTACAGAGCGGGAGGGCCGGTTGAGCAGTTCTTC.

The chain has TRBV10-3 and TRBJ2-5, with D possibly TRBD2 on 5 matching bases. CDR3 size: 13 residues. Germline V lookup: CDR1 ENHRY, CDR2 SYGVKD. The ends were cut back, 9 bases at V and 5 bases at J, with 16 bases in the middle. The CDR3 region is CAISYSRVETQYF. The CDR3 coding sequence is TGTGCCATTTCGTACTCGCGGGTGGAGACCCAGTACTTC.